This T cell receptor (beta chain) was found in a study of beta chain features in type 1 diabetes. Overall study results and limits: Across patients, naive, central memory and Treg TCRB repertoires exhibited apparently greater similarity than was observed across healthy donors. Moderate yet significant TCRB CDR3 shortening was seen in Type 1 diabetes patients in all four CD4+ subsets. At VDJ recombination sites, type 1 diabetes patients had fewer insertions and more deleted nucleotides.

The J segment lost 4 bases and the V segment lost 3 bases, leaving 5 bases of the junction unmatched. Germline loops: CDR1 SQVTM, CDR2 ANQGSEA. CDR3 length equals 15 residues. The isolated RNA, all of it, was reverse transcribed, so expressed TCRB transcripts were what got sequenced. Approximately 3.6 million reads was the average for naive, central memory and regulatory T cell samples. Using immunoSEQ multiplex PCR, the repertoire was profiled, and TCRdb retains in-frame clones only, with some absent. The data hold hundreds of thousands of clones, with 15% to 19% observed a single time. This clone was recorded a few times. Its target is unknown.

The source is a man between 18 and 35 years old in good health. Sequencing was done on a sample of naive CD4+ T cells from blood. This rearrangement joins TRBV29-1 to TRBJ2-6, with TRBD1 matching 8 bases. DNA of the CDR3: TGCAGCGTTGAGAAGACAGGGGCAGGGGCCAACGTCCTGACTTTC. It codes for CSVEKTGAGANVLTF. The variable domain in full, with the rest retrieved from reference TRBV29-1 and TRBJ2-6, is SAVISQKPSRDICQRGTSLTIQCQVDSQVTMMFWYRQQPGQSLTLIATANQGSEATYESGFVIDKFPISRPNLTFSTLTVSNMSPEDSSIYLCSVEKTGAGANVLTFGAGSRLTVL.